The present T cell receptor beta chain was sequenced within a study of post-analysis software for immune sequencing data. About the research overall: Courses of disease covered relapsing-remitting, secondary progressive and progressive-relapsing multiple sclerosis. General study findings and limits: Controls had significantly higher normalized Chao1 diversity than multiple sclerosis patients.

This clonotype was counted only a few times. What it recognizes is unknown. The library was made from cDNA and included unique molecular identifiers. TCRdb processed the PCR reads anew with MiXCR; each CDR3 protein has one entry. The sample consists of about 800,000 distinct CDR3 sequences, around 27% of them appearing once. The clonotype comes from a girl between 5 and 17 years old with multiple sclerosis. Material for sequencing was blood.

CDR3 DNA sequence: TGTGCCACCAGCAGAGTAGGGACTATTCTCAATGAGCAGTTCTTC. The encoded protein is CATSRVGTILNEQFF. The rearrangement links TRBV15 to TRBJ2-1, with 7 positions matching TRBD2. The CDR3 covers 15 residues. Germline values: CDR1 LNHNV, CDR2 YYDKDF (reference sequence). After removal of 1 base from V and 6 bases from J, the junction contained 6 bases not matched to a gene.